This is a list of T cell receptor beta chains from one sample in a study of early T cells in non-severe SARS-CoV-2 infection. Each CDR3 protein gets one entry after TCRdb re-called the 5' RACE reads with MiXCR. The sample includes approximately 46,000 distinct CDR3 sequences, around 6.1% of them seen just once. The sequenced material came from whole blood. The receptors stem from an adult who was a healthcare worker with PCR-confirmed SARS-CoV-2 infection or an uninfected control (not recorded which). The CDR3 runs from the conserved cysteine through the conserved F or W. A D gene is named only where the DNA matches it firmly. Expanded clones get a size class; other rows say once, few or many, or leave the size out.

D	V	size	J	CDR3	DNA
-	TRBV5-1	-	TRBJ2-3	CASSLEAGTDTQYF	TGCGCCAGCAGCTTGGAGGCGGGGACAGATACGCAGTATTTT
-	TRBV5-1	-	TRBJ2-2	CASSKDSYNTGELFF	TGCGCCAGCAGTAAGGACAGCTACAACACCGGGGAGCTGTTTTTT
-	TRBV7-9	medium-sized	TRBJ1-1	CASSPEPGVTEAFF	TGTGCCAGCAGCCCAGAACCAGGGGTGACTGAAGCTTTCTTT
-	TRBV4-1	many	TRBJ2-3	CASSPGDPDTQYF	TGCGCCAGCAGCCCCGGGGACCCAGATACGCAGTATTTT
-	TRBV7-9	many	TRBJ2-1	CASSLDLYNEQFF	TGTGCCAGCAGCCTTGACTTGTACAATGAGCAGTTCTTC
-	TRBV3-1	-	TRBJ2-4	CASSQAGSRGSIQYF	TGTGCCAGCAGCCAAGCTGGAAGTCGGGGTTCCATTCAGTACTTC
-	TRBV6-6	many	TRBJ1-5	CASSSRPPGAYNQPQHF	TGTGCCAGCAGTTCCAGACCGCCAGGGGCCTATAATCAGCCCCAGCATTTT
TRBD1	TRBV7-9	many	TRBJ2-7	CASSLDRTGDEQYF	TGTGCCAGCAGCTTAGATCGGACAGGGGACGAGCAGTACTTC
-	TRBV30	many	TRBJ1-5	CAWSVRENQPQHF	TGTGCCTGGAGTGTAAGAGAAAATCAGCCCCAGCATTTT
-	TRBV7-9	many	TRBJ2-1	CASSEASRHNEQFF	TGTGCCAGCTCCGAGGCCTCCCGACACAATGAGCAGTTCTTC
TRBD1	TRBV9	-	TRBJ2-2	CASSGTGGTGELFF	TGTGCCAGCAGCGGAACAGGGGGAACCGGGGAGCTGTTTTTT
TRBD1	TRBV7-6	many	TRBJ1-3	CASSFRGTGSGNTIYF	TGTGCCAGCAGCTTTAGGGGGACAGGATCTGGAAACACCATATATTTT
-	TRBV5-1	few	TRBJ2-2	CASSWGPGRGLNTGELFF	TGCGCCAGCAGCTGGGGACCGGGACGAGGGCTGAACACCGGGGAGCTGTTTTTT
TRBD1	TRBV18	few	TRBJ2-4	CASSPGLEGANIQYF	TGTGCCAGCTCACCAGGATTAGAGGGGGCAAACATTCAGTACTTC
-	TRBV4-2	few	TRBJ1-2	CASSQESDTNYGYTF	TGTGCCAGCAGCCAAGAGTCGGACACTAACTATGGCTACACCTTC
-	TRBV6-5	many	TRBJ1-5	CASSGDGSFRHF	TGTGCCAGCAGCGGCGATGGGTCATTTCGGCATTTT
-	TRBV6-2/TRBV6-3	-	TRBJ1-1	CASSYTVGTEAFF	TGTGCCAGCAGTTACACGGTTGGCACTGAAGCTTTCTTT
-	TRBV20-1	few	TRBJ1-1	CSARGTLNTEAFF	TGCAGTGCTAGGGGGACACTGAACACTGAAGCTTTCTTT
-	TRBV7-9	few	TRBJ2-3	CASSLRDTQYF	TGTGCCAGCAGCTTAAGAGATACGCAGTATTTT
-	TRBV9	many	TRBJ2-3	CASSVGWGSTDTQYF	TGTGCCAGCAGCGTAGGTTGGGGTAGCACAGATACGCAGTATTTT
TRBD2	TRBV20-1	many	TRBJ2-7	CSARGLAGGEEQYF	TGCAGTGCTAGAGGACTAGCGGGGGGAGAAGAGCAGTACTTC
-	TRBV3-2	few	TRBJ2-5	CASSQDGYGDQETQYF	TGTGCCAGCAGCCAAGATGGTTACGGGGACCAAGAGACCCAGTACTTC
-	TRBV20-1	few	TRBJ1-4	CSARGTATNEKLFF	TGCAGTGCTAGAGGGACAGCAACTAATGAAAAACTGTTTTTT
-	TRBV6-6	many	TRBJ2-3	CASSYRRDTQYF	TGTGCCAGCAGTTACCGGAGAGATACGCAGTATTTT
-	TRBV7-8	-	TRBJ2-6	CASGDGSGANVLTF	TGTGCCAGCGGCGACGGCTCCGGGGCCAACGTCCTGACTTTC
-	TRBV7-2	many	TRBJ1-2	CASSPLWTAVNYGYTF	TGTGCCAGCAGCCCACTTTGGACAGCGGTAAACTATGGCTACACCTTC
TRBD1	TRBV5-6	many	TRBJ2-1	CASSSIQGASYNEQFF	TGTGCCAGCAGCTCGATACAGGGGGCCTCCTACAATGAGCAGTTCTTC
-	TRBV11-2	many	TRBJ2-1	CASSLGHEQFF	TGTGCCAGCAGCTTGGGGCATGAGCAGTTCTTC